This T cell receptor beta chain was recovered during a study of shared clonotypes between healthy human individuals. The germline V and J ends were trimmed by 5 bases and 2 bases, with 18 bases remaining between them. The CDR3 loop spans 16 amino acids. Germline V gene lookup returns CDR1 MNHEY and CDR2 SMNVEV (reference sequence). Sequenced by immunoSEQ multiplex PCR; TCRdb stores in-frame clones only, minus some. This sample has some 2,500,000 clones, with roughly 92% found just once. The specimen sequenced was naive CD4+ T cells from PBMCs. The subset denotes: CD45RA+ positively selected. The sequence was obtained from a young man in good health. Some clones in this sample may be carry-over from other donors' samples. V and J are TRBV27 and TRBJ1-1, with D tentatively TRBD1 (5 bases). The CDR3, as DNA: TGTGCCAGCAGTCCCCTAGCGATACAGGATAACACTGAAGCTTTCTTT. Translating it yields CASSPLAIQDNTEAFF.